The TCR beta chain under discussion was sequenced for a study of T cell responses to AZD1222 COVID-19 vaccine. Overall study findings and caveats: Repertoires were collected only later (after the peak T cell response had occurred).

Comments on this clone: The target antigen is unknown. This sample also contains other DNA sequences that code for the same CDR3.

Here immunoSEQ multiplex PCR was the method, and the copy in TCRdb shows in-frame clones only, minus some. The data contain about 99,000 clones, approximately 86% of them seen just once; the ten biggest clones take up 2.5% to 4%. Germline values: CDR1 SGDLS, CDR2 YYNGEE. This CDR3 contains 16 residues. V was pared by 2 bases and J by 4 bases, with 8 bases of the junction left unmatched. Sequences were derived from peripheral blood, sampled 28 days after the second dose of the MenACWY control vaccine. The sequence came from an adult who received the MenACWY meningococcal vaccine as a control. V gene TRBV9 combines with J gene TRBJ2-5; 10 bases agree with TRBD1. The CDR3 region is CASSVGPGQGLETQYF. Written as DNA, the CDR3 is TGTGCCAGCAGCGTGGGCCCGGGACAGGGGTTAGAGACCCAGTACTTC. The entire variable domain, with the rest obtained from reference TRBV9 and TRBJ2-5, is as follows: DSGVTQTPKHLITATGQRVTLRCSPRSGDLSVYWYQQSLDQGLQFLIQYYNGEERAKGNILERFSAQQFPDLHSELNLSSLELGDSALYFCASSVGPGQGLETQYFGPGTRLLVL.